This T cell receptor beta chain was captured in a study of blood T cell repertoires in COVID-19. Overall study context: Samples representing acute and convalescent COVID-19 were sourced from the United States, Italy and Spain.

CDR1 and CDR2 (germline): SGHNT, YYREEE (reference sequence). The ends lost 3 bases at V and 5 bases at J; junction bases unmatched: 1. This CDR3 comprises 16 residues. Recovered participants had two consecutive negative NP/OP PCR tests, healthcare professional clearance, or symptom resolution. The authors' processing: Nucleated cell number was recorded as an estimate derived from reference gene primer amplification. The protocol was immunoSEQ multiplex PCR, while the TCRdb copy is restricted to in-frame clones and leaves out a portion. That table supplies the V and J calls and clone size; D and trimming were determined from the DNA. The table records a few hundred thousand clones, 85% of them present only once.

The chain uses TRBV5-4 and TRBJ2-2, with TRBD2 matching 16 bases. The clonotype originates from a man aged 40-49 years who had recovered from COVID-19. The source material was PBMCs or T cells enriched from blood (not recorded which). DNA of the CDR3: TGTGCCAGCAGCTGGGGACTAGCGGGAGGGACCGGGGAGCTGTTTTTT. Amino acid sequence: CASSWGLAGGTGELFF. Combining the CDR3 with reference TRBV5-4 and TRBJ2-2 gives the whole variable domain ETGVTQSPTHLIKTRGQQVTLRCSSQSGHNTVSWYQQALGQGPQFIFQYYREEENGRGNFPPRFSGLQFPNYSSELNVNALELDDSALYLCASSWGLAGGTGELFFGEGSRLTVL.